The next 8 T cell receptor beta chains were all read from a single sample in a study of cytomegalovirus exposure and HLA in healthy donors. The PCR contained 60 Vbeta and 13 Jbeta primers. Sequencing was performed with immunoSEQ multiplex PCR; in TCRdb, only in-frame clones are kept and a portion is missing. The repertoire holds roughly 250,000 clones, with 84% as singletons. Sequenced sample: PBMCs. The receptor source for this set is a woman in her thirties or forties in good health and CMV-seropositive.

The V and J genes are TRBV6-5 and TRBJ2-1; D may be TRBD2 (5 bases). Per the germline V gene, CDR1 is MNHEY and CDR2 is SVGAGI. V was trimmed by 6 bases and J by 4 bases, leaving 13 bases between them. There are 14 residues in the CDR3. In DNA form, the CDR3 reads TGTGCCAGCAGCCTATTAACGGGATACAATGAGCAGTTCTTC. Its protein is CASSLLTGYNEQFF.

The chain carries TRBV30 and TRBJ1-2; the D is unclear. V was pared by 0 bases and J by 6 bases, with 5 bases between. Germline V CDR1 and CDR2: GTSNPN, SVGIG (reference sequence). The CDR3 totals 11 residues. DNA for the CDR3: TGTGCCTGGAGTGTCGGGGATGGCTACACCTTC. Translation gives CAWSVGDGYTF.

The V and J genes are TRBV7-8 and TRBJ2-3; D is undetermined. Germline V lookup: CDR1 SGHVS, CDR2 FQNEAQ. V lost 2 bases to trimming and J lost 3 bases, with 15 bases between them. The CDR3 consists of 16 residues. The CDR3 loop is CASSLRVLGMTDTQYF. As DNA, the CDR3 is TGTGCCAGCAGCTTACGGGTTCTAGGTATGACAGATACGCAGTATTTT.

This chain links TRBV19 with TRBJ1-5; D not certain. This CDR3 comprises 15 residues. V lost 1 base, J lost 0 bases, and 7 bases lay in between. Germline lookup yields CDR1 LNHDA and CDR2 SQIVND (reference sequence). In DNA, the CDR3 is TGTGCCAGTAGTATAGCGGGATATAGCAATCAGCCCCAGCATTTT. It codes for CASSIAGYSNQPQHF. The full variable domain, completed using reference TRBV19 and TRBJ1-5, is DGGITQSPKYLFRKEGQNVTLSCEQNLNHDAMYWYRQDPGQGLRLIYYSQIVNDFQKGDIAEGYSVSREKKESFPLTVTSAQKNPTAFYLCASSIAGYSNQPQHFGDGTRLSIL.

This chain links TRBV7-2 with TRBJ1-4; D may be TRBD1 (6 bases). The germline gives CDR1 SGHTA, CDR2 FQGNSA. V was cut by 2 bases and J by 6 bases, with 13 bases left in between. The CDR3 is 15 residues long. CDR3 in DNA: TGTGCCAGCAGCTTACGGGGGGCGGTGGATGAAAAACTGTTTTTT. Protein product: CASSLRGAVDEKLFF.

The chain employs TRBV13 and TRBJ2-1; TRBD2 aligns across 13 bases. The CDR3 has 16 amino acids. Per the germline V gene, CDR1 is PRHDT and CDR2 is FYEKMQ (reference sequence). Germline trimming cut 3 bases from V and 6 bases from J; bases unmatched to any gene: 5. The CDR3 DNA sequence: TGTGCCAGCAGCTTGATAAGGACTAGCGGGGGCAATGAGCAGTTCTTC. Amino acid sequence: CASSLIRTSGGNEQFF.

This sequence joins TRBV18 and TRBJ1-1, with D uncertain. The germline gives CDR1 KGHSH, CDR2 LQKENI. Trimming pared 8 bases from V and 1 base from J, leaving 11 bases between. The CDR3 loop spans 13 amino acids. The DNA of the CDR3 is TGTGCCAGCGCTTCGGGAGAGAACACTGAAGCTTTCTTT. It translates to CASASGENTEAFF. Full variable domain (rest looked up from reference TRBV18 and TRBJ1-1): NAGVMQNPRHLVRRRGQEARLRCSPMKGHSHVYWYRQLPEEGLKFMVYLQKENIIDESGMPKERFSAEFPKEGPSILRIQQVVRGDSAAYFCASASGENTEAFFGQGTRLTVV.

The rearrangement joins TRBV4-2 to TRBJ1-4, with D perhaps TRBD1 (5 bases). V gave up 1 base and J gave up 6 bases, with 12 bases separating them. Germline lookup yields CDR1 LGHNA and CDR2 YNFKEQ. This CDR3 is 15 amino acids long. The chain's CDR3 is CASSQVPGRDEKLFF. The CDR3 nucleotides read TGTGCCAGCAGCCAAGTTCCGGGCAGGGATGAAAAACTGTTTTTT.